The rows below give T cell receptor beta chains drawn from one sample of a study of CD8 T cells in Susac syndrome. TCRdb re-analysed the immunoSEQ multiplex PCR reads in MiXCR, keeping a single row per CDR3 protein. The repertoire consists of about 130,000 distinct CDR3 sequences, with around 95% occurring once and the leading ten covering less than 0.25%. The sample comprised CD8+ T cells from PBMCs. These receptors originate from a human donor with Susac syndrome. CDR3s include the opening cysteine and the closing phenylalanine or tryptophan. D genes are given only for firm matches. Clone size is stated in some rows and not others, as once, few, many or a class when expanded.

TRBV19	-	-	TRBJ2-7	TGTGCCAGTAGTATCTCCCCGTCCTACGAGCAGTACTTC	CASSISPSYEQYF
TRBV7-9	TRBD2	-	TRBJ2-3	TGTGCCAGCAGCTTCGGGACTAGCGGCACAGATACGCAGTATTTT	CASSFGTSGTDTQYF
TRBV20-1	TRBD2	-	TRBJ2-3	TGCAGTGCTCTTAGCGGGGAGTGGGGCACAGATACGCAGTATTTT	CSALSGEWGTDTQYF
TRBV29-1	-	-	TRBJ2-1	TGCAGCGTTGTAGCGGGACAGGGTGGCAATGAGCAGTTCTTC	CSVVAGQGGNEQFF
TRBV2	TRBD2	-	TRBJ2-2	TGTGCCAGCAGCGGGGGGGCTGGCACCGGGGAGCTGTTTTTT	CASSGGAGTGELFF
TRBV30	-	-	TRBJ1-2	TGTGCCTGGACCGGGCAAGGGGGGGATGGCTACACCTTC	CAWTGQGGDGYTF
TRBV13	-	-	TRBJ2-7	TGTGCCCGATTGTTTACAGACCGATGTGTGAACGAGCAGTACTTC	CARLFTDRCVNEQYF
TRBV18	-	-	TRBJ2-7	TGTGCCAGCTCACCCGACCCGGGGGCCTACGAGCAGTACTTC	CASSPDPGAYEQYF
TRBV23-1	TRBD1	-	TRBJ1-4	TGCGCCAGCAACTACCGGGACAGGGGACCTGAAAAACTGTTTTTT	CASNYRDRGPEKLFF
TRBV7-9	TRBD1	-	TRBJ1-2	TGTGCCGTCTGGGACAGGGGGCATGGCTACACCTTC	CAVWDRGHGYTF
TRBV7-2	-	-	TRBJ2-7	TGTGCCAGCAGCTTTGAGGGAGGCGGCTCCTACGAGCAGTACTTC	CASSFEGGGSYEQYF
TRBV7-9	-	-	TRBJ2-2	TGTGCCAGCAGCATGACCGCGAGCACCGGGGAGCTGTTTTTT	CASSMTASTGELFF
TRBV30	TRBD1	once	TRBJ1-1	TGTGCCTGGATTTCCCCAGGGGGACCGAACACTGAAGCTTTCTTT	CAWISPGGPNTEAFF
TRBV2	-	-	TRBJ2-7	TGTGCCAGCAGTTCCCTACACGGGAGCTCCTACGAGCAGTACTTC	CASSSLHGSSYEQYF
TRBV27	-	-	TRBJ1-6	TGTGCCAGCAGTTTGGTACAGGGTGAATCACCCCTCCACTTT	CASSLVQGESPLHF
TRBV7-2	-	-	TRBJ2-5	TGTGCCAGCAGCTTTGGGGACATAGACCAAGAGACCCAGTACTTC	CASSFGDIDQETQYF
TRBV14	-	once	TRBJ2-3	TGTGCCAGCAGCCAAGACTTCCGGTTGGTTACGCAGTATTTT	CASSQDFRLVTQYF
TRBV19	-	-	TRBJ1-1	TGTGCCAGTAGTATTGGAGTGAACACTGAAGCTTTCTTT	CASSIGVNTEAFF
TRBV30	TRBD2	once	TRBJ2-1	TGTGCCTGGAGTGTTGGTAGCGGGAGAAGTAATGAGCAGTTCTTC	CAWSVGSGRSNEQFF
TRBV3-1	-	-	TRBJ2-5	TGTGCCAGCAGTCGGACGGAAGAGACCCAGTACTTC	CASSRTEETQYF
TRBV6-1	-	-	TRBJ1-1	TGTGCCAGCAGTGAATGGTGGCGGGGACTAACCCACGTTCGCATGAACACTGAAGCTTTCTTT	CASSEWWRGLTHVRMNTEAFF
TRBV30	-	-	TRBJ1-1	TGTGCCTGGAGTCAAGGGGCCACTGAAGCTTTCTTT	CAWSQGATEAFF
TRBV30	-	-	TRBJ1-5	TGTGCCGTGGGGGGGAGCAATCAGCCCCAGCATTTT	CAVGGSNQPQHF
TRBV6-5	TRBD1	-	TRBJ1-6	TGTGCCAGCAGTTACTCTCCGACAGGGGAAAATTCACCCCTCCACTTT	CASSYSPTGENSPLHF
TRBV12-3/TRBV12-4	-	-	TRBJ2-7	TGTGCCAGCAGTTTTGGACCAGAAGCCTACGAGCAGTACTTC	CASSFGPEAYEQYF
TRBV10-3	-	-	TRBJ2-7	TGTGCCATCAGGAGCGGACAGAGCTACGAGCAGTACTTC	CAIRSGQSYEQYF
TRBV9	-	-	TRBJ2-7	TGTGCCAGCAGCGTAGGGGCCAGTAGGCGCGAGCAGTACTTC	CASSVGASRREQYF
TRBV25-1	TRBD1	-	TRBJ1-1	TGTGCCAGCACCACGGACAGGGGTTTCGTTGAAGCTTTCTTT	CASTTDRGFVEAFF
TRBV20-1	TRBD1	-	TRBJ2-7	TGCAGTGCTAGAGCGGGGACAGGCGAGTACGAGCAGTACTTC	CSARAGTGEYEQYF
TRBV4-2	-	-	TRBJ2-1	TGTGCCAGCAGCCAAGACGGGCAGGGGAACTACAATGAGCAGTTCTTC	CASSQDGQGNYNEQFF
TRBV9	TRBD1	-	TRBJ1-2	TGTGCCAGCAGCGAGGACAGGGAGAACGATGGCTACACCTTC	CASSEDRENDGYTF
TRBV7-9	-	-	TRBJ2-1	TGTGCCAGCAGCTTAGGGATTGGGCAGGCCTCCAATGAGCAGTTCTTC	CASSLGIGQASNEQFF
TRBV29-1	-	-	TRBJ2-3	TGCAGCGTTGAAGATCCAGACAGGAGCACAGATACGCAGTATTTT	CSVEDPDRSTDTQYF
TRBV12-3/TRBV12-4	TRBD1	-	TRBJ1-1	TGTGCCAGCAGCCCGGGACAGGAAGCTTTCTTT	CASSPGQEAFF
TRBV2	TRBD2	-	TRBJ2-1	TGTGCCAGCAGAGAAAGCGGGGGGGGTGCTCTTGAGCAGTTCTTC	CASRESGGGALEQFF
TRBV21-1	-	once	TRBJ2-3	TGTGCCAGCAGCAAAGACGGTGTAGCGGGGGACACAGATACGCAGTATTTT	CASSKDGVAGDTDTQYF
TRBV6-6	-	-	TRBJ1-6	TGTGCCAGCAGCCATCGGAAAGATCTCAATTCACCCCTCCACTTT	CASSHRKDLNSPLHF
TRBV4-1	-	-	TRBJ1-5	TGCGCCAGCAGCCGAATAACAGGGCCCAATCAGCCCCAGCATTTT	CASSRITGPNQPQHF
TRBV12-3/TRBV12-4	-	-	TRBJ2-7	TGTGCCAGCAGCCCCACGGCGGACAATTACGAGCAGTACTTC	CASSPTADNYEQYF
TRBV28	-	-	TRBJ2-1	TGTGCCAGCCGGGGCCCGGGTCAGCTGCAGTTCTTC	CASRGPGQLQFF
TRBV4-2	-	-	TRBJ1-1	TGTGCCAGCAGCCAGGGTGGGGAAGTCACTGAAGCTTTCTTT	CASSQGGEVTEAFF
TRBV27	-	-	TRBJ1-2	TGTGCCAGCAGTTTGCACAAGGGCTATGGCTACACCTTC	CASSLHKGYGYTF
TRBV4-1	TRBD1	-	TRBJ1-4	TGCGCCAGCAGCCAAGGATCAGGGGGCGAAAAACTGTTTTTT	CASSQGSGGEKLFF
TRBV19	-	-	TRBJ1-1	TGTTCATCGGGTCTGGGGACTGAAGCTTTCTTT	CSSGLGTEAFF
TRBV7-9	TRBD2	-	TRBJ2-1	TGTGCCAGCAGCCCCCGGACTAGCGGGACTGGGAATGAGCAGTTCTTC	CASSPRTSGTGNEQFF
TRBV19	-	-	TRBJ2-2	TGTGCCAGCTCGATGAGTGGTACCGGGGAGCTGTTTTTT	CASSMSGTGELFF
TRBV3-1	-	-	TRBJ1-1	TGTGCCAGCAGCCATGGTTGGCTATACACTGAAGCTTTCTTT	CASSHGWLYTEAFF
TRBV7-9	TRBD2	-	TRBJ2-3	TGTGCCAGCAGCCCTAGCGGGGCTAGCACAGATACGCAGTATTTT	CASSPSGASTDTQYF
TRBV12-3/TRBV12-4	-	once	TRBJ1-5	TGTGCCAGCAGGGACGCTAGCAATCAGCCCCAGCATTTT	CASRDASNQPQHF
TRBV2	TRBD2	-	TRBJ2-1	TGTGCCACCTGGGGATCACTAGCGGGCTTTAGCTCCTACAATGAGCAGTTCTTC	CATWGSLAGFSSYNEQFF
TRBV27	-	-	TRBJ2-3	TGTGCCAGCAGTTTAATCGGGCGGACCCGCACAGATACGCAGTATTTT	CASSLIGRTRTDTQYF
TRBV6-6	-	-	TRBJ1-5	TGTGCCAGCAGAAAACAGGGTTTTCAGCCCCAGCATTTT	CASRKQGFQPQHF
TRBV3-1	-	-	TRBJ1-2	TGTGCCAGCAGCCAAGATCAGGGCCAGGGTGCCTATGGCTACACCTTC	CASSQDQGQGAYGYTF